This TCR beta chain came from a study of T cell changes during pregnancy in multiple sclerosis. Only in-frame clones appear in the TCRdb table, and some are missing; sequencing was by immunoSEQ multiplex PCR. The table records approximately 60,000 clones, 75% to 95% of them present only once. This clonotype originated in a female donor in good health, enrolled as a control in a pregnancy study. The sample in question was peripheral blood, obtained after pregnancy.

In DNA, the CDR3 is TGTGCCAGTCAGCGTGGACAGGGCACTGAAGCTTTCTTT. This encodes CASQRGQGTEAFF. The chain combines TRBV6-5 with TRBJ1-1; 8 nucleotides line up with TRBD1. Germline-derived CDR1 and CDR2 are MNHEY and SVGAGI. The CDR3 consists of 13 residues. The junction had 7 bases not matched to a gene; V was cut back by 9 bases and J by 4 bases.